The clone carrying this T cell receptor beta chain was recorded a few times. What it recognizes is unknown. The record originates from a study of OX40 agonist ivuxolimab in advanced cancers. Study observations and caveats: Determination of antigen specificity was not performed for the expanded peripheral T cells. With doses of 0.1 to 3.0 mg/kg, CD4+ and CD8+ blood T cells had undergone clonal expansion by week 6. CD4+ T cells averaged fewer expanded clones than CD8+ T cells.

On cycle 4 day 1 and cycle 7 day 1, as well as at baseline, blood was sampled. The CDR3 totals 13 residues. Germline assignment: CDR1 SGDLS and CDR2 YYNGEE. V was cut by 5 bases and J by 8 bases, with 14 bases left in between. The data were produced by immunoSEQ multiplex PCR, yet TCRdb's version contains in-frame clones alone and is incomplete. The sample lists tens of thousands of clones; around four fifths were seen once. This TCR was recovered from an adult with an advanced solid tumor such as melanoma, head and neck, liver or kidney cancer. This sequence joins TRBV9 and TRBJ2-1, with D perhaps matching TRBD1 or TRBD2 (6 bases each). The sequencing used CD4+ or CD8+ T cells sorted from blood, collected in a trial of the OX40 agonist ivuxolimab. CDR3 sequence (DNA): TGTGCCAGCAGGGCAACCGGGGGCGATGAGCAGTTCTTC. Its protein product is CASRATGGDEQFF. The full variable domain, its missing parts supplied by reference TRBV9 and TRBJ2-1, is DSGVTQTPKHLITATGQRVTLRCSPRSGDLSVYWYQQSLDQGLQFLIQYYNGEERAKGNILERFSAQQFPDLHSELNLSSLELGDSALYFCASRATGGDEQFFGPGTRLTVL.